The 18 T cell receptor beta chains in this list originate from one sample, sequenced in a study of vaccination effects on CD4 cells after COVID-19. Their specific antigens are unknown. On day 10 of culture, CD4+ T cells were separated out. Participants received two doses of either the BNT162b2 or mRNA-1273 vaccine. Produced via immunoSEQ multiplex PCR; TCRdb's table is partial and in-frame only. The data show approximately 74,000 clones, around 73% seen once. The sequencing here drew on CD4+ T cells from PBMCs cultured without peptide, taken after COVID-19 vaccination. These receptors came from a human donor who received a COVID-19 vaccine.

The rearrangement links TRBV18 to TRBJ1-3; D is unresolved. The CDR3 consists of 14 residues. Germline V gene data show CDR1 as KGHSH and CDR2 as LQKENI. The V end lost 4 bases, the J end lost 2 bases, and 9 bases lay between the germline ends. As DNA, the CDR3 is TGTGCCAGCTCACACGACGGTACTGGAAACACCATATATTTT. It is translated as CASSHDGTGNTIYF. The full variable domain, rest sourced from reference TRBV18 and TRBJ1-3, is NAGVMQNPRHLVRRRGQEARLRCSPMKGHSHVYWYRQLPEEGLKFMVYLQKENIIDESGMPKERFSAEFPKEGPSILRIQQVVRGDSAAYFCASSHDGTGNTIYFGEGSWLTVV.

The rearrangement links TRBV7-8 to TRBJ2-5; possible D gene TRBD2, 5 bases. V lost 5 bases and J 2 bases, leaving 18 bases between the germline ends. This CDR3 has 16 residues. In germline, CDR1 is SGHVS, CDR2 FQNEAQ. The CDR3 sequence is CASSPRRLSLQETQYF. Here the CDR3 DNA reads TGTGCCAGCAGCCCTCGACGACTATCCTTACAAGAGACCCAGTACTTC.

This chain uses TRBV9 with TRBJ2-6; the D gene is possibly TRBD2 (7 bases). The CDR3 has 18 residues. Germline V gives CDR1 SGDLS, CDR2 YYNGEE. V was clipped by 0 bases and J by 3 bases, with 16 bases between them. CDR3 nucleotides: TGTGCCAGCAGCGTAGTGGCCTGGGGGGGCAGTGGGGCCAACGTCCTGACTTTC. Translating it yields CASSVVAWGGSGANVLTF.

V gene TRBV27 combines with J gene TRBJ1-6; no firm D call. This CDR3 has 15 amino acids. Trimming took 7 bases from V and 5 from J, leaving 15 bases between them. Germline CDR1 and CDR2: MNHEY and SMNVEV (reference sequence). This chain's CDR3 is CASTSGRRNNSPLHF. The CDR3 DNA reads as TGTGCCAGCACCTCCGGACGGAGAAATAATTCACCCCTCCACTTT.

The genes are TRBV27 and TRBJ2-7; 8 bases fit TRBD2. The CDR3 runs to 18 residues. Trimming took 8 bases from V and 0 from J; bases not matched to a gene: 18. The V gene's germline CDR1 is MNHEY and CDR2 SMNVEV (reference sequence). CDR3 nucleotide sequence: TGTGCCAGCCTGCTTGGACGGGGGGGATTCTTAAGCTCCTACGAGCAGTACGTC. Translating gives CASLLGRGGFLSSYEQYV.

The chain has TRBV6-4 and TRBJ1-3, with 10 bases lining up with TRBD1. This CDR3 contains 15 residues. V lost 10 bases, J lost 4 bases, and 10 bases stayed unmatched. The V gene's germline CDR1 is MRHNA and CDR2 SNTAGT. CDR3 sequence: CANIRDRGAGNTIYF. CDR3 nucleotide sequence: TGTGCCAACATCCGGGACAGGGGAGCCGGAAACACCATATATTTT.

The chain has TRBV19 and TRBJ1-1; TRBD1 is a possible D gene (5 bases). The CDR3 extends over 15 amino acids. In germline, CDR1 is LNHDA, CDR2 SQIVND (reference sequence). The V gene lost 6 bases and the J gene lost 0 bases, with 14 bases spanning the gap. CDR3 protein: CASRWAGTVNTEAFF. The CDR3 DNA sequence: TGTGCCAGTAGATGGGCCGGGACGGTGAACACTGAAGCTTTCTTT.

The chain couples TRBV24-1 to TRBJ2-2, with no clear D. The CDR3 length is 13 residues. Germline V gene sequence: CDR1 KGHDR, CDR2 SFDVKD. Trimming pared 3 bases from V and 5 bases from J, leaving 6 bases between. The CDR3 DNA is TGTGCCACCAGTGATCCAGCTACCGGGGAGCTGTTTTTT. Amino acid sequence: CATSDPATGELFF.

The V and J genes are TRBV5-8 and TRBJ2-1; 9 nucleotides agree with TRBD2. The CDR3 runs 14 residues. The V segment lost 9 bases and the J segment 8 bases; nucleotides outside the gene matches: 12. Germline V gene data show CDR1 as SGHTS and CDR2 as YDEGEE. CDR3: CATHRASGAHEQFF. In DNA, the CDR3 is TGTGCCACCCACCGGGCTAGCGGGGCCCATGAGCAGTTCTTC. Looking up the rest from reference TRBV5-8 and TRBJ2-1 gives the full variable domain: EAGVTQSPTHLIKTRGQQATLRCSPISGHTSVYWYQQALGLGLQFLLWYDEGEERNRGNFPPRFSGRQFPNYSSELNVNALELEDSALYLCATHRASGAHEQFFGPGTRLTVL.

This clone was picked up one time. This chain uses TRBV27 with TRBJ1-2, with D possibly matching TRBD1 (6 bases). The CDR3 sequence is 14 residues long. The germline V gene has CDR1 MNHEY and CDR2 SMNVEV (reference sequence). V dropped 5 bases and J dropped 1 base, with 11 bases sitting between them. The CDR3 DNA is TGTGCCAGCAGTCCTGGACAGAGTAACTATGGCTACACCTTC. It yields the protein CASSPGQSNYGYTF.

This chain connects TRBV4-2 to TRBJ2-1; D unclear. Looked up from germline, CDR1 is LGHNA and CDR2 is YNFKEQ. The CDR3 length is 11 residues. V was clipped by 1 base and J by 7 bases, with 2 bases between them. CDR3: CASSQGNEQFF. The CDR3 region has the DNA TGTGCCAGCAGCCAAGGGAATGAGCAGTTCTTC.

The chain employs TRBV5-5 and TRBJ2-1, with D maybe TRBD2 (6 bases). CDR3 size: 14 residues. Deletions cut 7 bases from V and 4 bases from J, with 15 bases between. Per the germline V gene, CDR1 is SGHKS and CDR2 is YYEKEE (reference sequence). CDR3 DNA sequence: TGTGCCAGCCTGGAGGGACTGGGGTACAATGAGCAGTTCTTC. This translates into CASLEGLGYNEQFF.

This clone was seen only once. The rearrangement links TRBV6-5 to TRBJ2-4; D is possibly TRBD1 (6 bases). The germline CDR1 and CDR2 sequences are MNHEY and SVGAGI. Trimming left V 4 bases short and J 1 base short, with 8 bases between. CDR3 size: 14 residues. The CDR3 nucleotides read TGTGCCAGCAGTTTTCAGGGGGCCAAAAACATTCAGTACTTC. It yields the protein CASSFQGAKNIQYF.

This chain connects TRBV27 to TRBJ1-5, with D uncertain. V dropped 3 bases and J dropped 4 bases, with 4 bases sitting between them. This CDR3 has 12 residues. The germline V gene encodes CDR1 MNHEY and CDR2 SMNVEV (reference sequence). The CDR3 DNA reads as TGTGCCAGCAGTTTTCTAAATCAGCCCCAGCATTTT. It translates to CASSFLNQPQHF.

This clone is a singleton in its sample. This chain links TRBV9 with TRBJ2-4; D is possibly TRBD1 (6 bases). V gave up 3 bases and J gave up 1 base, with 11 bases separating them. The CDR3 spans 15 residues. Looked up from germline, CDR1 is SGDLS and CDR2 is YYNGEE. CDR3 bases: TGTGCCAGCAGCGCTTACCAGGGGGCCAAAAACATTCAGTACTTC. Residues: CASSAYQGAKNIQYF.

J is TRBJ2-5 and V is TRBV2; 8 bases fit TRBD2. The CDR3 extends over 16 amino acids. The V gene end was trimmed by 6 bases and the J gene end by 5 bases; junction bases not matched to a gene: 14. The V gene's germline CDR1 is SNHLY and CDR2 FYNNEI. CDR3 region: CASRDRLSGKMETQYF. DNA of the CDR3: TGTGCCAGCAGGGATCGCCTTAGCGGGAAAATGGAGACCCAGTACTTC.

The chain is built from TRBV6-2 or TRBV6-3 and TRBJ2-5; weak D call: TRBD2 (5 bases). Trimming took 0 bases from V and 1 from J, leaving 9 bases between them. Germline loops: CDR1 MNHEY, CDR2 SVGEGT. The CDR3 length is 15 residues. CDR3: CASSYSRALQETQYF. In nucleotides, the CDR3 is TGTGCCAGCAGTTACTCGAGGGCCCTCCAAGAGACCCAGTACTTC.

This clone was recorded only once. The chain combines TRBV18 with TRBJ1-1, with TRBD1 as a possible D gene (5 bases). Trimming took off 4 bases at V and 0 bases at J, with 15 bases between the two ends. Germline V gene lookup returns CDR1 KGHSH and CDR2 LQKENI. This CDR3 is built from 16 residues. The CDR3, as DNA: TGTGCCAGCTCACGCCAGGGAAATGGGATGAACACTGAAGCTTTCTTT. Its translation is CASSRQGNGMNTEAFF.